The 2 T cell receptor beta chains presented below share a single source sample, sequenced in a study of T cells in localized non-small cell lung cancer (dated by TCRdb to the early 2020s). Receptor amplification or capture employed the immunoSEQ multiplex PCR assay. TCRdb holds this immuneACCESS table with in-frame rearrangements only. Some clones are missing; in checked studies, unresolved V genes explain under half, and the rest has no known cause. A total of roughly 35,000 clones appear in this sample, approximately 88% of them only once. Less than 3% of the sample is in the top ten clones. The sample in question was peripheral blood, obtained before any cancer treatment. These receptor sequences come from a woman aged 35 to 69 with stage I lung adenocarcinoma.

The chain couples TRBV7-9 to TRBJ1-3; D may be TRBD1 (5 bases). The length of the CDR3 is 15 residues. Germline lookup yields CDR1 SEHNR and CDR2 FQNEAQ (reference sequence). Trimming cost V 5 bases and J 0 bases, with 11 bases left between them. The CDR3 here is CASSRDSYSGNTIYF. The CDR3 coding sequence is TGTGCCAGCAGCCGGGACTCTTACTCTGGAAACACCATATATTTT.

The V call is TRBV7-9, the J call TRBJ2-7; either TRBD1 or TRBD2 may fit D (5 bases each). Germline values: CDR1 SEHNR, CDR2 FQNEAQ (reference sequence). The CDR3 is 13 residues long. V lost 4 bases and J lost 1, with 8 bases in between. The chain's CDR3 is CASSWDHSYEQYF. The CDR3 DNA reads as TGTGCCAGCAGCTGGGACCATTCCTACGAGCAGTACTTC.